This T cell receptor beta chain was documented in a study of blood T cell repertoires in COVID-19. Clones were read by immunoSEQ multiplex PCR, and TCRdb kept only the in-frame ones, dropping some. The data contain roughly 90,000 clones, about 89% of them singletons. The germline CDR1 and CDR2 sequences are MNHEY and SMNVEV (reference sequence). Trimming removed 5 bases at V and 10 bases at J, with 9 bases between. The CDR3 contains 11 residues. Sequences were obtained from peripheral blood. The chain has TRBV27 and TRBJ2-1; the D gene is possibly TRBD2 (5 bases). The sequence was collected from a human donor in a cohort sampled during active COVID-19. The CDR3 sequence is CASSHGLEQFF. CDR3 coding DNA: TGTGCCAGCAGTCATGGACTGGAGCAGTTCTTC.